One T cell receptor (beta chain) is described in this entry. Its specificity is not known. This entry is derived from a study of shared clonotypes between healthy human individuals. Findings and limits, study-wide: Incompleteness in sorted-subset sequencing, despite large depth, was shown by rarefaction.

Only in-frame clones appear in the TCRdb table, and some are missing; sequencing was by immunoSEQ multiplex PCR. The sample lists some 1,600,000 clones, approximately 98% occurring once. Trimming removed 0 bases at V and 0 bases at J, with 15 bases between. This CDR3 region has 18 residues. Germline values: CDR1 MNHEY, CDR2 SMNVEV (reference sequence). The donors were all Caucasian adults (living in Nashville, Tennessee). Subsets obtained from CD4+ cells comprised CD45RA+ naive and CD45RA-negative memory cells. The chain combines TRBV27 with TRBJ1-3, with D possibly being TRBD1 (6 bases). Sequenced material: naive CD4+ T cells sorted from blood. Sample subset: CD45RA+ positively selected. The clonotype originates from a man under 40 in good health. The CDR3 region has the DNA TGTGCCAGCAGTTTATCCGGGGGGCGCCCAACCTCTGGAAACACCATATATTTT. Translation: CASSLSGGRPTSGNTIYF.